Included here is one T cell receptor beta chain sequence, with context. In building TCR beta libraries, iRepertoire HTBI primers were used together with Arm-PCR of CDR3 regions. Via MiXCR, TCRdb re-called the multiplex PCR reads, giving one row per CDR3 protein. Among 650,000 to 850,000 distinct CDR3 sequences, roughly 30% were seen once, and the ten largest hold about two fifths. This CDR3 contains 14 residues. V was trimmed by 3 bases and J by 1 base, leaving 9 bases between them. Germline V gene sequence: CDR1 KGHSH, CDR2 LQKENI. Documented time point: persistent/refractory GD, antithyroid drugs over 5 years with positive TRAb. Extracted PBMC RNA gave rise to the TCR library. With EDTA tubes as the receptacles, about 9.2 milliliters of peripheral blood were drawn. This record belongs to a study of regulatory T cells in long-lasting Graves disease. Study background: With positive TSH receptor antibodies and over 5 years of antithyroid drugs, Graves' disease was considered persistent.

This TCR derives from a female donor with Graves disease. The gene calls are TRBV18 and TRBJ1-2; D is perhaps TRBD1 (5 bases). The specimen comprised peripheral blood mononuclear cells (PBMCs), sampled when the disease was refractory, from a patient treated with antithyroid drugs. The CDR3 coding sequence is TGTGCCAGCTCACCGAAGACAGATAACTATGGCTACACCTTC. Its translation is CASSPKTDNYGYTF.